Here is one TCR beta chain with its context. The data were obtained in a study of blood T cell repertoires in COVID-19. Study-wide background: Some COVID-19 samples were acute and others convalescent; all came from the United States, Italy and Spain. From T cells, B-cell-depleted T cells, or PBMCs came the material, which was cDNA or gDNA.

Authors' analysis steps: Reference gene primer amplification gave estimated nucleated cell counts. Libraries were prepared by immunoSEQ multiplex PCR; TCRdb keeps only in-frame clonotypes and omits some of them. V and J calls and clone size are those listed in that table; D and trimming were worked out from the DNA. The data show more than 100,000 clones, with roughly 85% seen just once and 3.5% to 5% held by the top ten. The sequencing sample was made of peripheral blood. This clonotype was sampled from a man in his forties or fifties with acute or convalescent COVID-19.

The CDR3 DNA reads TGTGCCAGCTCACCATCTAGGGATCGGGGACAGGGCAATGAGCAGTTCTTC. Its translation is CASSPSRDRGQGNEQFF. The V and J genes are TRBV18 and TRBJ2-1; TRBD1 aligns across 9 bases. The V gene's germline CDR1 is KGHSH and CDR2 LQKENI. This CDR3 comprises 17 residues. J was trimmed by 6 bases and V by 2 bases; bases with no gene match: 11.